The 29 T cell receptor beta chains below come from one sample, sequenced in a study of OX40 agonist ivuxolimab in advanced cancers. The protocol was immunoSEQ multiplex PCR, while the TCRdb copy is restricted to in-frame clones and leaves out a portion. This sample has approximately 58,000 clones; roughly 90% occur once, and the top ten carry roughly 13%. The sample was CD4+ or CD8+ T cells sorted from blood, taken in a trial of the OX40 agonist ivuxolimab. The source of these receptors is an adult with an advanced solid tumor such as melanoma, head and neck, liver or kidney cancer.

CDR3 region: CASSLAWESSSEAFF. For the CDR3, the DNA is TGTGCCAGCAGCTTGGCCTGGGAATCGTCTTCTGAAGCTTTCTTT. This rearrangement joins TRBV5-6 to TRBJ1-1; D unresolved. The CDR3 loop spans 15 amino acids. The V gene's germline CDR1 is SGHDT and CDR2 YYEEEE. V gave up 0 bases and J gave up 6 bases, with 15 bases separating them.

This rearrangement joins TRBV7-8 to TRBJ2-2; D remains ambiguous. Germline CDR1 is SGHVS and CDR2 is FQNEAQ. The V and J ends lost 6 bases and 7 bases respectively, with 6 bases between them. The CDR3 contains 11 residues. CDR3 in DNA: TGTGCCAGCAGTCGTAGCGGGGAGCTGTTTTTT. Protein: CASSRSGELFF.

The chain has TRBV4-1 and TRBJ1-2; 8 nucleotides match TRBD1. This CDR3 comprises 13 residues. The ends lost 2 bases at V and 10 bases at J; junction bases unmatched: 6. Germline lookup yields CDR1 MGHRA and CDR2 YSYEKL. CDR3 nucleotide sequence: TGCGCCAGCAGCCAAAAGGACAGGGAGCTCTACACCTTC. Translating gives CASSQKDRELYTF.

This chain links TRBV29-1 with TRBJ2-1, with D uncertain. The CDR3 is 19 residues long. Germline CDR1 reads SQVTM; CDR2 reads ANQGSEA. V lost 7 bases and J lost 3, with 31 bases in between. The CDR3 reads CSAYWSGPILQGLYNEQFF. The CDR3 DNA follows: TGCAGCGCGTACTGGTCCGGACCCATTCTACAAGGTCTCTACAATGAGCAGTTCTTC.

The chain has TRBV5-5 and TRBJ2-7, with 11 bases fitting TRBD1. J gave up 3 bases and V 4 bases, and 3 bases lay outside the gene matches. The V gene's germline CDR1 is SGHKS and CDR2 YYEKEE (reference sequence). CDR3 size: 14 residues. The CDR3 DNA sequence: TGTGCCAGCAGCCAGGACAGGGGGCTCTACGAGCAGTACTTC. Protein: CASSQDRGLYEQYF.

This clone came up once. This chain joins TRBV27 and TRBJ1-5; perhaps TRBD1 as D (5 bases). V was pared by 2 bases and J by 9 bases, with 17 bases between. Per germline, CDR1 MNHEY and CDR2 SMNVEV (reference sequence). The CDR3 sequence is 15 residues long. The CDR3 bases are TGTGCCAGCAGTTTAGGGGGGGATGCAATCTCGCCCCAGCATTTT. Translation gives CASSLGGDAISPQHF.

A single count supports this clone. The chain is built from TRBV29-1 and TRBJ2-1; TRBD2 aligns across 13 bases. This CDR3 is built from 15 residues. Germline trimming cut 2 bases from V and 4 bases from J; bases unmatched to any gene: 2. Germline V gene lookup returns CDR1 SQVTM and CDR2 ANQGSEA. CDR3 DNA sequence: TGCAGCGTTGAACCACTAGCGGGAGGGTACAATGAGCAGTTCTTC. Its protein is CSVEPLAGGYNEQFF.

The chain employs TRBV27 and TRBJ1-4; perhaps TRBD1 as D (5 bases). The V gene lost 6 bases and the J gene lost 3 bases, with 11 bases spanning the gap. The CDR3 loop spans 14 amino acids. CDR1 and CDR2 from the germline V gene are MNHEY and SMNVEV (reference sequence). CDR3 sequence: CASRLGVSNEKLFF. The CDR3 coding sequence is TGTGCCAGCAGATTGGGGGTTTCTAATGAAAAACTGTTTTTT.

V gene TRBV11-1 combines with J gene TRBJ2-7; 7 positions agree with TRBD2. CDR3 length equals 12 residues. Germline V gives CDR1 SGHAT, CDR2 FQDESV (reference sequence). The ends lost 4 bases at V and 6 bases at J; junction bases unmatched: 3. As DNA, the CDR3 is TGTGCCAGCAGCTCAGGGACTACCGAGCAGTACTTC. It yields the protein CASSSGTTEQYF.

The chain joins TRBV9 to TRBJ2-2, with TRBD2 identical over 8 bases. From germline, CDR1 is SGDLS and CDR2 YYNGEE. CDR3 size: 18 residues. The junction had 14 bases not matched to a gene; V was cut back by 3 bases and J by 4 bases. DNA for the CDR3: TGTGCCAGCAGCGCCACAGCGGGGACTAGTTTTATCACCGGGGAGCTGTTTTTT. This translates into CASSATAGTSFITGELFF.

The gene calls are TRBV19 and TRBJ2-1; D ambiguous. V was clipped by 0 bases and J by 0 bases, with 12 bases between them. Germline V gives CDR1 LNHDA, CDR2 SQIVND (reference sequence). This CDR3 has 17 residues. CDR3 sequence (DNA): TGTGCCAGTAGTATAGATTCGCAGTCTAGCTCCTACAATGAGCAGTTCTTC. It encodes CASSIDSQSSSYNEQFF. Complete variable domain (other parts from reference TRBV19 and TRBJ2-1): DGGITQSPKYLFRKEGQNVTLSCEQNLNHDAMYWYRQDPGQGLRLIYYSQIVNDFQKGDIAEGYSVSREKKESFPLTVTSAQKNPTAFYLCASSIDSQSSSYNEQFFGPGTRLTVL.

V and J are TRBV7-6 and TRBJ2-5; D unresolved. The V gene's germline CDR1 is SGHVS and CDR2 FNYEAQ. CDR3 length equals 15 residues. V lost 1 base and J 5 bases, leaving 14 bases between the germline ends. This CDR3 reads CASSLEDPLGETQYF. CDR3 nucleotide sequence: TGTGCCAGCAGCTTAGAAGACCCACTGGGGGAGACCCAGTACTTC.

The chain links TRBV5-1 to TRBJ2-1; 14 nucleotides align to TRBD2. Unmatched junction bases numbered 3, after V lost 0 bases and J lost 10 bases. The CDR3 contains 15 residues. The germline V gene has CDR1 SGHRS and CDR2 YFSETQ. The chain's CDR3 is CASSLEGLAGEEQFF. DNA of the CDR3: TGCGCCAGCAGCTTGGAGGGACTAGCGGGAGAGGAGCAGTTCTTC.

As DNA, the CDR3 is TGCGCCAGCAGCACCGCTAGCGGGAGGACAGGTAGTGAGCAGTTCTTC. Amino acid sequence: CASSTASGRTGSEQFF. The chain joins TRBV4-1 to TRBJ2-1; 11 bases are shared with TRBD2. The V and J ends lost 5 bases and 9 bases, in that order; junction bases with no gene match: 12. CDR1 MGHRA and CDR2 YSYEKL come from the germline V gene. The CDR3 has 16 amino acids.

This chain joins TRBV4-3 and TRBJ1-1; maybe TRBD1 (5 bases). V lost 1 base and J 1 base, leaving 13 bases between the germline ends. Germline V lookup: CDR1 LGHNA, CDR2 YSLEER. This CDR3 region has 16 residues. The chain's CDR3 is CASSQGQMGPNTEAFF. In DNA form, the CDR3 reads TGCGCCAGCAGCCAAGGGCAGATGGGGCCGAACACTGAAGCTTTCTTT.

Written as DNA, the CDR3 is TGCAGCGTTGACAGGGGGGCTTTCTTT. It encodes CSVDRGAFF. This rearrangement joins TRBV29-1 to TRBJ1-1, with TRBD1 identical over 7 bases. After removal of 3 bases from V and 11 bases from J, the junction contained 0 bases not matched to a gene. The length of the CDR3 is 9 residues. The germline V gene encodes CDR1 SQVTM and CDR2 ANQGSEA.

This CDR3 is CASSSRASGIVDEQFF. The CDR3 nucleotides are TGTGCCAGCAGCTCCCGTGCTAGCGGGATTGTTGATGAGCAGTTCTTC. The genes are TRBV7-2 and TRBJ2-1; TRBD2 agrees at 9 bases. This CDR3 contains 16 residues. The V gene end was trimmed by 4 bases and the J gene end by 8 bases; junction bases not matched to a gene: 12. Germline assignment: CDR1 SGHTA and CDR2 FQGNSA.

V and J are TRBV11-2 and TRBJ2-1, with TRBD2 identical over 13 bases. The CDR3 has 17 residues. The germline V gene encodes CDR1 SGHAT and CDR2 FQNNGV. V was pared by 4 bases and J by 14 bases, with 17 bases of the junction left unmatched. The CDR3 DNA reads TGTGCCAGCAGCTCTCTAGTGACTAGCGGGAGGTGGGAGGGGAAGTTCTTC. It translates to CASSSLVTSGRWEGKFF.

The chain recombines TRBV28 with TRBJ2-7; TRBD2 might be the D (5 bases). The germline gives CDR1 MDHEN, CDR2 SYDVKM. With 3 bases removed from V and 5 bases from J, the gap between germline ends came to 11 bases. This CDR3 is built from 13 residues. CDR3 in amino acids: CASSFPGIHEQYF. DNA for the CDR3: TGTGCCAGCAGTTTCCCCGGGATCCACGAGCAGTACTTC.

The chain links TRBV7-6 to TRBJ2-3; D gene ambiguous. The germline V and J ends were trimmed by 5 bases and 3 bases, with 9 bases remaining between them. The V gene's germline CDR1 is SGHVS and CDR2 FNYEAQ. The CDR3 length is 13 residues. Here the CDR3 reads CASSPRRTDTQYF. For the CDR3, the DNA is TGTGCCAGCAGCCCTCGACGTACAGATACGCAGTATTTT.

The CDR3 sequence is CASSQGDRGNQPQHF. DNA for the CDR3: TGCGCCAGCAGCCAAGGAGACAGGGGCAATCAGCCCCAGCATTTT. This chain joins TRBV4-1 and TRBJ1-5, with 7 bases matching TRBD1. CDR3 length: 15 amino acids. After removal of 1 base from V and 2 bases from J, the junction contained 2 bases not matched to a gene. The germline V gene encodes CDR1 MGHRA and CDR2 YSYEKL.

The rearrangement uses TRBV9 and TRBJ2-1; D may be TRBD2 (5 bases). V lost 0 bases and J lost 8, with 9 bases in between. This CDR3 contains 13 residues. In germline, CDR1 is SGDLS, CDR2 YYNGEE. The CDR3 nucleotides are TGTGCCAGCAGCGTAGGCCTAGCCGATGAGCAGTTCTTC. Protein product: CASSVGLADEQFF.

This chain links TRBV29-1 with TRBJ2-2; 14 bases agree with TRBD2. The CDR3 has 18 amino acids. The V gene's germline CDR1 is SQVTM and CDR2 ANQGSEA. The J segment lost 3 bases and the V segment lost 5 bases, leaving 11 bases of the junction unmatched. The CDR3: CSVRARLAGGPDTGELFF. The DNA of the CDR3 is TGCAGCGTTAGAGCTCGACTAGCGGGAGGGCCTGACACCGGGGAGCTGTTTTTT.

The gene calls are TRBV29-1 and TRBJ2-7, with 13 bases identical to TRBD2. V gave up 3 bases and J gave up 2 bases; unmatched junction bases: 1. The CDR3 contains 14 residues. Germline loops: CDR1 SQVTM, CDR2 ANQGSEA. CDR3 in DNA: TGCAGCGTTGATGGACTAGCGGGAGCCTACGAGCAGTACTTC. The encoded protein is CSVDGLAGAYEQYF.

The V gene is TRBV6-5, the J gene TRBJ1-1, with D unclear. CDR1 and CDR2 from the germline V gene are MNHEY and SVGAGI. The CDR3 covers 16 residues. Trimming took off 0 bases at V and 1 base at J, with 12 bases between the two ends. The CDR3 reads CASSYSLGVKNTEAFF. As DNA, the CDR3 is TGTGCCAGCAGTTACTCTCTGGGAGTAAAGAACACTGAAGCTTTCTTT.

The count of this clone is one. J is TRBJ2-7 and V is TRBV4-1; the D is unclear. V was trimmed by 1 base and J by 6 bases, leaving 7 bases between them. The CDR3 is made up of 12 amino acids. Germline loops: CDR1 MGHRA, CDR2 YSYEKL. This CDR3 is CASSQVDGEQYF. The CDR3 nucleotides read TGCGCCAGCAGCCAAGTTGATGGCGAGCAGTACTTC.

The chain carries TRBV28 and TRBJ1-5; D not resolved. Germline lookup yields CDR1 MDHEN and CDR2 SYDVKM. V was pared by 2 bases and J by 4 bases, with 6 bases between. This CDR3 spans 13 amino acids. CDR3 nucleotide sequence: TGTGCCAGCAGTTTAGGCATAAATCAGCCCCAGCATTTT. Translating it yields CASSLGINQPQHF.

V and J are TRBV7-6 and TRBJ2-1; 8 nucleotides align to TRBD2. The CDR3 contains 15 residues. After removal of 5 bases from V and 3 bases from J, the junction contained 6 bases not matched to a gene. Germline CDR1 and CDR2: SGHVS and FNYEAQ. Here the CDR3 reads CASSLGAGGYNEQFF. The CDR3 DNA is TGTGCCAGCAGCCTAGGTGCGGGAGGCTACAATGAGCAGTTCTTC.

V and J are TRBV7-2 and TRBJ2-2, with 13 bases that match TRBD2. The CDR3 spans 19 residues. Germline V gives CDR1 SGHTA, CDR2 FQGNSA. V was clipped by 6 bases and J by 5 bases; unmatched bases: 15. CDR3 sequence: CASRTGLLAGGLGTGELFF. In DNA, the CDR3 is TGTGCCAGCAGAACGGGGCTACTAGCGGGAGGGCTGGGGACCGGGGAGCTGTTTTTT.